This T cell receptor (beta chain) was identified in a study of shared clonotypes between healthy human individuals. Overall study findings and caveats: Limitation of the genetic and exposure-history diversity represented came from the few donors. Of the naive CD4 clonotypes, approximately 5% were shared across a handful of donors.

Samples underwent the assay at deep level. Authors' processing steps: For the immunoSEQ data, sequences were junction-only without quality scores, so filtering differed. Method: immunoSEQ multiplex PCR; TCRdb's copy keeps in-frame clones and lacks some. V and J calls and clone size are as listed in that table; D and trimming were resolved from the DNA. The sample lists about 580,000 clones, nearly 98% occurring once. Positive CCR7 selection of CD45RO-negative cells yielded the naive CD8 cells, and terminally differentiated effector memory CD45RA+ cells were excluded. Germline CDR1 MNHEY, CDR2 SVGAGI. CDR3 length equals 14 residues. J gave up 4 bases and V 1 base, and 1 base lay outside the gene matches. To note about this clone: Its specificity is not known.

The receptor was derived from a man aged 30-40 years in good health. The sequenced sample was naive CD8+ T cells sorted from blood. The chain joins TRBV6-5 to TRBJ1-1; 9 bases agree with TRBD1. The CDR3 spells CASSYYRGPTEAFF. Here the CDR3 DNA reads TGTGCCAGCAGTTACTACAGGGGGCCCACTGAAGCTTTCTTT.